Listed here is a single T cell receptor beta chain. Its cognate antigen is unknown. This specimen belongs to a study of T cells in Graves' hyperthyroidism and ophthalmopathy. Background on the study: Peripheral blood was secured at the point of initial diagnosis, before any treatment.

General study results and limits: Most clonotypes that expanded in the thyroid above 0.001 also showed up in blood.

Used for diagnoses were clinical symptoms, serum thyroxine and TRAb, thyroid ultrasound and orbital computed tomography. The germline V gene has CDR1 MNHEY and CDR2 SVGEGT. The V and J ends lost 7 bases and 9 bases, in that order; junction bases with no gene match: 19. This CDR3 is built from 16 residues. RNA transcripts yielded amplified TCR beta CDR3 regions. HTBI primers drove first-round RT-PCR of the TCR CDR3. TCRdb fed the multiplex PCR reads into MiXCR, producing one record per CDR3 protein. The repertoire includes more than 500,000 distinct CDR3 sequences, 15% to 20% of them detected once, and 25% to 30% sits in the top ten.

This clonotype was sampled from a woman aged 30 to 39 with Graves' ophthalmopathy. This chain connects TRBV6-2 or TRBV6-3 to TRBJ2-5, with 8 bases identical to TRBD1. Sequenced material: blood. In DNA form, the CDR3 reads TGTGCCAGCACCTCGGGGACAGGTTACGTCCAAAAGGCCCAGTACTTC. It translates to CASTSGTGYVQKAQYF.